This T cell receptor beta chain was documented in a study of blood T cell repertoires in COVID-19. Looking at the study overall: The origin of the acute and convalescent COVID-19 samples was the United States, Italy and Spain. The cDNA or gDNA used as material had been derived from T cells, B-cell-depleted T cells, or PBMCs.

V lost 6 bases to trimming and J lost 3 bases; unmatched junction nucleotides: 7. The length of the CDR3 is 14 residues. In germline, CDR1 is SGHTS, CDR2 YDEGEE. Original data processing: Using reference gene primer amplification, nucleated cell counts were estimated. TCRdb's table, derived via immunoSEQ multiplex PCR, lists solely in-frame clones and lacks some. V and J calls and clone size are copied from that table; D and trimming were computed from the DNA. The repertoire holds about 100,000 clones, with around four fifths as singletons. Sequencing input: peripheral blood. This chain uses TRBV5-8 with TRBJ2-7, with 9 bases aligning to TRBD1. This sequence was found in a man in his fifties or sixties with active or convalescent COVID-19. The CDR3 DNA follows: TGTGCCAGCAACGGGCCGACAGGGGGCTACGAGCAGTACTTC. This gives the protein CASNGPTGGYEQYF.